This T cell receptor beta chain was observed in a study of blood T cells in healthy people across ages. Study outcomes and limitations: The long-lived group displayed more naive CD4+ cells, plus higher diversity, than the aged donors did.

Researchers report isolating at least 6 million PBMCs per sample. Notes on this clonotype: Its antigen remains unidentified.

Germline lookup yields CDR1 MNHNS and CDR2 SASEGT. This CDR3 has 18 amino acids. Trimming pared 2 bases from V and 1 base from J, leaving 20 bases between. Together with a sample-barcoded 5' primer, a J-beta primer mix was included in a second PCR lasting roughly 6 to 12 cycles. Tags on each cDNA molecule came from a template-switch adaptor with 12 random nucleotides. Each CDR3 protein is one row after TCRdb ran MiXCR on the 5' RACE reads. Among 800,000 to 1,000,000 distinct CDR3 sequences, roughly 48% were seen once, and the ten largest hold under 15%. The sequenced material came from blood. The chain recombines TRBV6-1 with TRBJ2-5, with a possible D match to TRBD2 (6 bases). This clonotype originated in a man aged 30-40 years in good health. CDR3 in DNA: TGTGCCAGCAGTGAACGCGGGACCGGGATTAGCCCCCAAGAGACCCAGTACTTC. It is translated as CASSERGTGISPQETQYF.